The 32 T cell receptor beta chains below all came from one sample that was sequenced in a study of blood T cell repertoires in COVID-19. Sequencing was performed with immunoSEQ multiplex PCR; in TCRdb, only in-frame clones are kept and a portion is missing. The table shows tens of thousands of clones, with roughly nine tenths occurring only once. Sequenced input: peripheral blood. The receptors stem from a woman older than 75 with acute or convalescent COVID-19.

The sample holds a few counts of this clone. The chain is built from TRBV11-2 and TRBJ2-1; D gene unclear. The CDR3 extends over 13 amino acids. Trimming shortened V by 1 base and J by 9 bases, and 10 bases separated the two germline ends. The V gene's germline CDR1 is SGHAT and CDR2 FQNNGV. DNA of the CDR3: TGTGCCAGCAGCTTAGCCGCTAGTCCTGAGCAGTTCTTC. Translated: CASSLAASPEQFF.

The chain links TRBV5-1 to TRBJ1-4; weak D call: TRBD1 (6 bases). From germline, CDR1 is SGHRS and CDR2 YFSETQ. This CDR3 contains 14 residues. Trimming left V 1 base short and J 8 bases short, with 12 bases between. The CDR3 DNA reads TGCGCCAGCAGCTTGCTACAGGGTGAGGAAAAACTGTTTTTT. Its protein is CASSLLQGEEKLFF.

V is TRBV7-6 and J is TRBJ1-5, with TRBD1 identical over 8 bases. V lost 5 bases and J lost 7; bases outside the gene matches: 7. CDR3 size: 14 residues. Germline V gives CDR1 SGHVS, CDR2 FNYEAQ. In DNA form, the CDR3 reads TGTGCCAGCAGCCCGACAGGGGTTTGGCAGCCCCAGCATTTT. Translated: CASSPTGVWQPQHF.

This clone is a singleton in its sample. The rearrangement links TRBV4-1 to TRBJ2-1, with a tentative D call TRBD2 (5 bases). This CDR3 is built from 15 residues. The V and J ends lost 0 bases and 8 bases respectively, with 14 bases between them. Germline lookup yields CDR1 MGHRA and CDR2 YSYEKL. CDR3 in amino acids: CASSQELLVTYEQFF. The CDR3 DNA reads as TGCGCCAGCAGCCAAGAGTTACTAGTGACCTATGAGCAGTTCTTC.

V and J are TRBV6-5 and TRBJ2-1; D may be TRBD2 (5 bases). The ends were cut back, 6 bases at V and 5 bases at J, with 11 bases in the middle. The CDR3 spans 13 residues. Germline CDR1 reads MNHEY; CDR2 reads SVGAGI. The CDR3 DNA reads as TGTGCCAGCAGCCGGGAAGCACACAATGAGCAGTTCTTC. It codes for CASSREAHNEQFF.

The chain has TRBV7-2 and TRBJ1-2; TRBD1 might be the D (5 bases). The CDR3 loop spans 14 amino acids. The V gene lost 5 bases and the J gene lost 4 bases, with 14 bases spanning the gap. Germline CDR1 is SGHTA and CDR2 is FQGNSA. The CDR3 DNA sequence: TGTGCCAGCAGCCCCGCGGGGGGGATCTATGGCTACACCTTC. Translating gives CASSPAGGIYGYTF.

This chain uses TRBV18 with TRBJ1-1, with 7 bases identical to TRBD1. The CDR3 is 15 amino acids. V was clipped by 3 bases and J by 6 bases; unmatched bases: 10. The germline V gene has CDR1 KGHSH and CDR2 LQKENI. CDR3 DNA: TGTGCCAGCTCACCTTCCGAGGGGGCGAGGCCTGAAGCTTTCTTT. Protein sequence: CASSPSEGARPEAFF.

The V and J genes are TRBV6-5 and TRBJ1-1; no firm D call. Looked up from germline, CDR1 is MNHEY and CDR2 is SVGAGI. Trimming removed 7 bases at V and 1 base at J, with 13 bases between. The CDR3 is 14 residues long. CDR3 loop: CASNPRFTNTEAFF. DNA for the CDR3: TGTGCCAGCAACCCCAGGTTTACGAACACTGAAGCTTTCTTT.

The chain recombines TRBV5-1 with TRBJ2-7; the match to TRBD2 covers 7 bases. Trimming cost V 7 bases and J 2 bases; bases outside gene matches: 9. The CDR3 contains 14 residues. CDR1 is SGHRS and CDR2 is YFSETQ in the germline V gene. This chain's CDR3 is CASRGASGTYEQYF. DNA for the CDR3: TGCGCCAGCCGCGGGGCTAGCGGAACCTACGAGCAGTACTTC.

The chain has TRBV7-9 and TRBJ2-3, with TRBD2 matching over 14 bases. The CDR3 is 18 residues long. Germline lookup yields CDR1 SEHNR and CDR2 FQNEAQ (reference sequence). Germline trimming cut 1 base from V and 4 bases from J; bases unmatched to any gene: 7. The CDR3 region has the DNA TGTGCCAGCAGCTTAGGCGACCCGGGACTAGCGGGGGCAGATACGCAGTATTTT. This translates into CASSLGDPGLAGADTQYF. The full variable domain, with the rest looked up from reference TRBV7-9 and TRBJ2-3, is DTGVSQNPRHKITKRGQNVTFRCDPISEHNRLYWYRQTLGQGPEFLTYFQNEAQLEKSRLLSDRFSAERPKGSFSTLEIQRTEQGDSAMYLCASSLGDPGLAGADTQYFGPGTRLTVL.

The V gene is TRBV15, the J gene TRBJ1-5; perhaps TRBD1 as D (5 bases). The V gene's germline CDR1 is LNHNV and CDR2 YYDKDF (reference sequence). V was cut by 1 base and J by 7 bases, with 17 bases left in between. This CDR3 is 16 amino acids long. CDR3 sequence: CATSRVQGGVVQPQHF. The CDR3 nucleotides read TGTGCCACCAGCAGAGTCCAGGGCGGAGTGGTCCAGCCCCAGCATTTT.

V gene TRBV6-7 combines with J gene TRBJ1-4; perhaps TRBD1 as D (5 bases). TRBV6-7 is designated an ORF whose function remains uncertain. The CDR3 totals 15 residues. V was shortened by 7 bases and J by 0 bases, with 12 bases between the two germline ends. The CDR3 spells CASTRGVPTNEKLFF. The CDR3 nucleotides are TGTGCCAGCACCCGGGGGGTGCCAACTAATGAAAAACTGTTTTTT.

This chain's CDR3 is CASSGGGWTEAFF. The CDR3 DNA follows: TGTGCCAGCAGCGGGGGGGGTTGGACTGAAGCTTTCTTT. This chain joins TRBV5-8 and TRBJ1-1, with D tentatively TRBD1 (5 bases). Germline values: CDR1 SGHTS, CDR2 YDEGEE. CDR3 length: 13 amino acids. Trimming took off 4 bases at V and 5 bases at J, with 12 bases between the two ends.

The gene calls are TRBV7-9 and TRBJ1-4, with D possibly TRBD1 on 5 matching bases. The V gene lost 3 bases and the J gene lost 7 bases, with 18 bases spanning the gap. The length of the CDR3 is 16 residues. Germline V gene sequence: CDR1 SEHNR, CDR2 FQNEAQ (reference sequence). CDR3 region: CASSFSRVRALEKLFF. The CDR3 coding sequence is TGTGCCAGCAGCTTCTCCCGGGTCAGGGCCCTTGAAAAACTGTTTTTT. Full variable domain (rest looked up from reference TRBV7-9 and TRBJ1-4): DTGVSQNPRHKITKRGQNVTFRCDPISEHNRLYWYRQTLGQGPEFLTYFQNEAQLEKSRLLSDRFSAERPKGSFSTLEIQRTEQGDSAMYLCASSFSRVRALEKLFFGSGTQLSVL.

The chain has TRBV7-6 and TRBJ2-7; a weak D match, TRBD2 (7 bases). The V end lost 2 bases, the J end lost 4 bases, and 15 bases lay between the germline ends. CDR1 and CDR2 (germline): SGHVS, FNYEAQ. The CDR3 has 15 amino acids. In DNA form, the CDR3 reads TGTGCCAGCAGCTTACGGGGCGGGGGCGAGTACGAGCAGTACTTC. This translates into CASSLRGGGEYEQYF.

This chain links TRBV29-1 with TRBJ2-3; unclear D gene. The length of the CDR3 is 12 residues. Per the germline V gene, CDR1 is SQVTM and CDR2 is ANQGSEA. Trimming shortened V by 4 bases and J by 0 bases, and 5 bases separated the two germline ends. The CDR3 reads CSVGESTDTQYF. For the CDR3, the DNA is TGCAGCGTTGGCGAAAGCACAGATACGCAGTATTTT.

J is TRBJ2-3 and V is TRBV28; 10 bases map to TRBD1. The CDR3 runs to 15 residues. CDR1 is MDHEN, CDR2 SYDVKM, per germline. After removal of 5 bases from V and 4 bases from J, the junction contained 6 bases not matched to a gene. Here the CDR3 reads CASSIAGTGADTQYF. In DNA, the CDR3 is TGTGCCAGCAGTATCGCCGGGACAGGGGCAGATACGCAGTATTTT. The full variable domain, its missing parts supplied by reference TRBV28 and TRBJ2-3, is DVKVTQSSRYLVKRTGEKVFLECVQDMDHENMFWYRQDPGLGLRLIYFSYDVKMKEKGDIPEGYSVSREKKERFSLILESASTNQTSMYLCASSIAGTGADTQYFGPGTRLTVL.

The rearrangement links TRBV18 to TRBJ1-4; D is unresolved. CDR1 and CDR2 from the germline V gene are KGHSH and LQKENI. The CDR3 length is 13 residues. Trimming took 0 bases from V and 7 from J, leaving 6 bases between them. The CDR3 sequence: CASSPPPGEKLFF. CDR3 nucleotide sequence: TGTGCCAGCTCACCACCGCCGGGTGAAAAACTGTTTTTT. Full variable domain (rest looked up from reference TRBV18 and TRBJ1-4): NAGVMQNPRHLVRRRGQEARLRCSPMKGHSHVYWYRQLPEEGLKFMVYLQKENIIDESGMPKERFSAEFPKEGPSILRIQQVVRGDSAAYFCASSPPPGEKLFFGSGTQLSVL.

J is TRBJ1-5 and V is TRBV3-1 (or the pseudogene TRBV3-2); D uncertain. With 2 bases removed from V and 6 bases from J, the gap between germline ends came to 11 bases. The germline gives CDR1 LGHDT, CDR2 YNNKEL (reference sequence). The CDR3 sequence is 14 residues long. CDR3 amino acids: CASSQLSGSQPQHF. CDR3 nucleotide sequence: TGTGCCAGCAGCCAATTGTCGGGGAGTCAGCCCCAGCATTTT.

The genes are TRBV6-1 and TRBJ2-3, with TRBD2 matching over 8 bases. The CDR3 covers 14 residues. Germline V gene data show CDR1 as MNHNS and CDR2 as SASEGT. With 6 bases clipped from V and 5 bases from J, the junction kept 7 bases outside the gene matches. The CDR3 sequence: CASRTGGAGDTQYF. In DNA, the CDR3 is TGTGCCAGCAGGACCGGGGGGGCGGGAGATACGCAGTATTTT.

The chain joins TRBV5-1 to TRBJ1-2, with D tentatively TRBD1 (5 bases). Trimming took 1 base from V and 4 from J, leaving 14 bases between them. Germline values: CDR1 SGHRS, CDR2 YFSETQ. This CDR3 contains 15 residues. The CDR3 region is CASSLPGGGIYGYTF. The CDR3 nucleotides are TGCGCCAGCAGCTTGCCGGGTGGGGGGATCTATGGCTACACCTTC.

The CDR3 loop reads CASSPGYTGELFF. The CDR3 DNA sequence: TGTGCCAGCAGTCCCGGGTACACCGGGGAGCTGTTTTTT. The V gene is TRBV27, the J gene TRBJ2-2; D is undetermined. The CDR3 is 13 residues long. Germline assignment: CDR1 MNHEY and CDR2 SMNVEV (reference sequence). V was shortened by 5 bases and J by 3 bases, with 7 bases between the two germline ends.

The V call is TRBV9, the J call TRBJ2-1, with TRBD2 matching 7 bases. This CDR3 has 15 amino acids. V dropped 3 bases and J dropped 3; count of bases not matched to a gene: 6. Germline CDR1 reads SGDLS; CDR2 reads YYNGEE. CDR3 DNA sequence: TGTGCCAGCAGCGCCGGGGGGACTGACTACAATGAGCAGTTCTTC. Its protein is CASSAGGTDYNEQFF.

This clone occurred a few times. The chain is built from TRBV9 and TRBJ1-1, with 8 bases identical to TRBD1. V shed 4 bases, J shed 2 bases, and the junction held 7 bases outside the gene matches. This CDR3 is 15 amino acids long. Germline CDR1 SGDLS, CDR2 YYNGEE. CDR3 nucleotides: TGTGCCAGCAGCCCAGTGGGACAGGTTAACACTGAAGCTTTCTTT. Protein product: CASSPVGQVNTEAFF.

The CDR3 reads CASSATGYGDGSPLHF. DNA for the CDR3: TGTGCCAGTAGTGCGACAGGATACGGAGACGGATCACCCCTCCACTTT. V usage is TRBV19 and J usage is TRBJ1-6, with D possibly being TRBD1 (6 bases). CDR3 length equals 16 residues. The V and J ends lost 5 bases and 10 bases respectively, with 21 bases between them. The V gene's germline CDR1 is LNHDA and CDR2 SQIVND (reference sequence). Using reference TRBV19 and TRBJ1-6 for the parts outside the CDR3, the full variable domain is DGGITQSPKYLFRKEGQNVTLSCEQNLNHDAMYWYRQDPGQGLRLIYYSQIVNDFQKGDIAEGYSVSREKKESFPLTVTSAQKNPTAFYLCASSATGYGDGSPLHFGNGTRLTVT.

The J gene is TRBJ2-5, the V gene TRBV2, with D unresolved. V was trimmed by 4 bases and J by 2 bases, leaving 8 bases between them. The CDR3 extends over 13 amino acids. Germline loops: CDR1 SNHLY, CDR2 FYNNEI. The CDR3: CASSGIVQETQYF. The CDR3 DNA follows: TGTGCCAGCAGTGGTATTGTGCAAGAGACCCAGTACTTC.

This sequence joins TRBV6-5 and TRBJ1-4; perhaps TRBD1 as D (5 bases). Germline loops: CDR1 MNHEY, CDR2 SVGAGI. CDR3 length equals 14 residues. V was shortened by 7 bases and J by 8 bases, with 17 bases between the two germline ends. The CDR3 nucleotides are TGTGCCAGCACCCACTTGGGGCCGATAGAAAAACTGTTTTTT. It translates to CASTHLGPIEKLFF.

This clone has just one count. This chain links TRBV7-2 with TRBJ2-1; 12 nucleotides align to TRBD2. The CDR3 runs to 16 residues. The V gene end was trimmed by 4 bases and the J gene end by 8 bases; junction bases not matched to a gene: 9. In germline, CDR1 is SGHTA, CDR2 FQGNSA. Here the CDR3 reads CASSSSLAGGFDEQFF. The CDR3 DNA sequence: TGTGCCAGCAGCTCATCTCTAGCGGGAGGGTTCGATGAGCAGTTCTTC.

The chain has TRBV7-2 and TRBJ2-1; TRBD2 is a possible D gene (8 bases). The germline V and J ends were trimmed by 5 bases and 8 bases, with 28 bases remaining between them. This CDR3 comprises 18 residues. In germline, CDR1 is SGHTA, CDR2 FQGNSA. The CDR3 here is CASSPQGGLGGGGDEQFF. CDR3 in DNA: TGTGCCAGCAGCCCCCAGGGGGGCCTCGGGGGGGGCGGCGATGAGCAGTTCTTC.

The gene calls are TRBV2 and TRBJ2-7, with 9 positions matching TRBD1. Germline lookup yields CDR1 SNHLY and CDR2 FYNNEI. The junction had 7 bases not matched to a gene; V was cut back by 6 bases and J by 4 bases. This CDR3 is built from 14 residues. CDR3 loop: CASRLDRGWYEQYF. The CDR3 DNA follows: TGTGCCAGCAGATTGGACAGGGGTTGGTACGAGCAGTACTTC.

The chain links TRBV6-4 to TRBJ2-3, with D possibly TRBD1 on 6 matching bases. Trimming pared 2 bases from V and 2 bases from J, leaving 8 bases between. Germline loops: CDR1 MRHNA, CDR2 SNTAGT. This CDR3 is built from 14 residues. The CDR3 region has the DNA TGTGCCAGCAGTGACAGGGGGAACACAGATACGCAGTATTTT. Its translation: CASSDRGNTDTQYF.

This clone was picked up a small number of times. The V and J genes are TRBV7-8 and TRBJ2-2; D ambiguous. This CDR3 has 14 residues. Germline CDR1 and CDR2: SGHVS and FQNEAQ. V shed 1 base and J shed 4 bases, with 7 bases lying between them. The CDR3 sequence is CASSLGQITGELFF. CDR3 nucleotide sequence: TGTGCCAGCAGCTTAGGCCAGATCACCGGGGAGCTGTTTTTT.